This T cell receptor (beta chain) was sequenced for a study of a mutant IDH1 vaccine in newly diagnosed glioma. Only in-frame clones appear in the TCRdb table, and some are missing; sequencing was by immunoSEQ multiplex PCR. This table holds about 43,000 clones, approximately 84% found once. With regard to this clone: Its antigen is still unknown.

The time point was: week 23, last vaccination. In the vaccine, a single dose held 300 ug of the mutant IDH1 20-mer peptide, along with topical imiquimod. Germline V CDR1 and CDR2: SGHDT, YYEEEE. The V segment lost 1 base and the J segment 4 bases; nucleotides outside the gene matches: 15. The CDR3 loop spans 18 amino acids. This TCR came from a woman under 30 with glioma. Some clones in this sample may be carry-over from other donors' samples. The V call is TRBV5-6, the J call TRBJ2-7, with TRBD2 matching over 9 bases. The source was PBMCs, collected from a glioma patient whose treatment included an IDH1 peptide vaccine. The CDR3 reads CASSLRSSGITPIYEQYF. In nucleotides, the CDR3 is TGTGCCAGCAGCTTGAGATCTAGCGGGATTACCCCCATTTACGAGCAGTACTTC. Full variable domain (missing parts from reference TRBV5-6 and TRBJ2-7): DAGVTQSPTHLIKTRGQQVTLRCSPKSGHDTVSWYQQALGQGPQFIFQYYEEEERQRGNFPDRFSGHQFPNYSSELNVNALLLGDSALYLCASSLRSSGITPIYEQYFGPGTRLTVT.